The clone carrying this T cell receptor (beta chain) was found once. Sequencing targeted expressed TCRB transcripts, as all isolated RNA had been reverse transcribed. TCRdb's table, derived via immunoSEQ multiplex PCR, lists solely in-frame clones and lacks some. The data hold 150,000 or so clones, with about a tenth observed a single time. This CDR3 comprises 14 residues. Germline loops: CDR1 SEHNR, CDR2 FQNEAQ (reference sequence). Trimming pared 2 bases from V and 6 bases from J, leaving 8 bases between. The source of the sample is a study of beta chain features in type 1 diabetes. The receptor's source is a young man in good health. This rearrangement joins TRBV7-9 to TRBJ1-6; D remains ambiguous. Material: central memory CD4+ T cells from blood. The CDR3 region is CASSLPTTNSPLHF. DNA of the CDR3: TGTGCCAGCAGCTTACCGACAACTAATTCACCCCTCCACTTT. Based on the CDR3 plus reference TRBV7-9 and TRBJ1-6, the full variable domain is DTGVSQNPRHKITKRGQNVTFRCDPISEHNRLYWYRQTLGQGPEFLTYFQNEAQLEKSRLLSDRFSAERPKGSFSTLEIQRTEQGDSAMYLCASSLPTTNSPLHFGNGTRLTVT.